The entry below gives a single T cell receptor (beta chain) sequence along with its context. Profiled with immunoSEQ multiplex PCR; TCRdb holds only in-frame clones, not every one. The sample comprises about 140,000 clones, roughly nine tenths of which are singletons, and more than 6.5% rests with the top ten. The data derive from a study of control samples from healthy donors and cancer patients. The sample consisted of blood. This receptor was identified in a man between 18 and 29 years old in good health.

CDR3 bases: TGTGCCAGCAGCTTCTGGGCAGATACGCAGTATTTT. Protein sequence: CASSFWADTQYF. J is TRBJ2-3 and V is TRBV5-6; D remains unclear. The ends were cut back, 2 bases at V and 4 bases at J, with 5 bases in the middle. The CDR3 sequence is 12 residues long. Germline loops: CDR1 SGHDT, CDR2 YYEEEE.